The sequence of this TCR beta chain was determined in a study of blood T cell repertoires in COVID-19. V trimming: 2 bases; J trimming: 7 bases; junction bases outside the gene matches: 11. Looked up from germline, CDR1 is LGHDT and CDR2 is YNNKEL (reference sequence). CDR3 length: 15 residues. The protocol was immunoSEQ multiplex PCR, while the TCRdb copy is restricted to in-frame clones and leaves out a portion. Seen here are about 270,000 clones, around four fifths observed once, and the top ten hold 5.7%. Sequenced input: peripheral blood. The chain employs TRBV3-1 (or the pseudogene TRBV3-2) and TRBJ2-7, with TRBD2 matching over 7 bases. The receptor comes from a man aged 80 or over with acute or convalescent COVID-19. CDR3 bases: TGTGCCAGCAGCCAACGGACCCCTAGCGGTAGTGAGCAGTACTTC. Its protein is CASSQRTPSGSEQYF.